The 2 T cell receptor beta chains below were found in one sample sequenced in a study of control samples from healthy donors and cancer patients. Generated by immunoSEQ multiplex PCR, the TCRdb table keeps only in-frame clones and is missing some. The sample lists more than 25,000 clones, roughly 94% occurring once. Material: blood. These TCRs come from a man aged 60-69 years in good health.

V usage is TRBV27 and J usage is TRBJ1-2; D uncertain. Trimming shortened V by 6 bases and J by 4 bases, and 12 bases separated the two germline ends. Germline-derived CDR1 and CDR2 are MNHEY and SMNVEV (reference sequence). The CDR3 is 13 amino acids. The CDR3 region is CASSSTASYGYTF. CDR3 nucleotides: TGTGCCAGCAGCTCTACAGCTTCCTATGGCTACACCTTC.

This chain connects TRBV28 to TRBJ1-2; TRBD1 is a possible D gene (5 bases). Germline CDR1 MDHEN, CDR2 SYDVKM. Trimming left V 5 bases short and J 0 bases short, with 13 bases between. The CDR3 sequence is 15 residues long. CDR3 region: CASSVPGITNYGYTF. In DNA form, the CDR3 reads TGTGCCAGCAGTGTACCAGGGATTACTAACTATGGCTACACCTTC.